The T cell receptor beta chain under discussion was sequenced for a study of T cells in Graves' hyperthyroidism and ophthalmopathy. This clonotype was found a few times. Its antigen remains unidentified. The CDR3 has 16 amino acids. The germline V gene encodes CDR1 SGHRS and CDR2 YFSETQ. V was clipped by 0 bases and J by 0 bases, with 11 bases between them. Whole-study results and caveats: Most thyroid clonotypes with frequency above 0.001 were detected in blood. Ophthalmopathy prediction by the model preceded onset by a median approximately 5.9 months.

RNA transcripts gave rise to amplified TCR beta CDR3 regions. When the TCR CDR3 underwent first-round RT-PCR, the HTBI primer set was used. TCRdb re-analysed the multiplex PCR reads in MiXCR, keeping a single row per CDR3 protein. The data contain about 360,000 distinct CDR3 sequences, around a sixth of them singletons. Newly diagnosed hyperthyroidism patients aged 18 to 65 years had disease lasting under 2 months. Orbital computed tomography, thyroid ultrasound, serum thyroxine and TRAb, and clinical symptoms together informed the diagnoses. The genes are TRBV5-1 and TRBJ2-3, with D perhaps being TRBD1 or TRBD2 (5 bases each). The clonotype originates from a woman aged 18-29 years with Graves' hyperthyroidism that later progressed to Graves' ophthalmopathy. The sequenced material came from blood. This CDR3 is CASSLGGARSTDTQYF. The CDR3 coding sequence is TGCGCCAGCAGCTTGGGAGGGGCCCGAAGCACAGATACGCAGTATTTT.